One and the same sample provided the 19 T cell receptor beta chains below, sequenced in a study of blood T cell repertoires in COVID-19. Assay used: immunoSEQ multiplex PCR; TCRdb lists only in-frame clones, some missing. In the table there are over 10,000 clones, 90% of which are singletons. The specimen was peripheral blood. These receptors were collected from a human donor with active COVID-19. The donor label of this sample is uncertain.

This chain joins TRBV19 and TRBJ2-5; 8 positions match TRBD1. J lost 4 bases, V lost 10 bases, and 5 bases had no gene match. This CDR3 spans 12 amino acids. CDR1 is LNHDA and CDR2 is SQIVND in the germline V gene (reference sequence). The CDR3 loop is CATSGGRETQYF. CDR3 DNA: TGTGCCACCTCAGGGGGCAGAGAGACCCAGTACTTC. Full variable domain (outside the CDR3, taken from reference TRBV19 and TRBJ2-5): DGGITQSPKYLFRKEGQNVTLSCEQNLNHDAMYWYRQDPGQGLRLIYYSQIVNDFQKGDIAEGYSVSREKKESFPLTVTSAQKNPTAFYLCATSGGRETQYFGPGTRLLVL.

This clone is a singleton in its sample. V and J are TRBV6-1 and TRBJ2-3; tentative D call: TRBD2 (7 bases). Germline-derived CDR1 and CDR2 are MNHNS and SASEGT. The V and J ends lost 2 bases and 0 bases respectively, with 12 bases between them. The length of the CDR3 is 16 residues. CDR3 sequence: CASSERGGLSTDTQYF. The CDR3 DNA reads TGTGCCAGCAGTGAAAGGGGGGGGCTTAGCACAGATACGCAGTATTTT.

The rearrangement joins TRBV6-5 to TRBJ2-7, with a possible D match to TRBD1 (7 bases). The CDR3 extends over 13 amino acids. Between the trimmed V and J ends, which lost 6 bases and 12 bases, there was a span of 21 bases. In germline, CDR1 is MNHEY, CDR2 SVGAGI. CDR3 residues: CASSLGDSGFRYF. CDR3 DNA: TGTGCCAGCAGCCTCGGGGACAGCGGGTTTCGGTACTTC.

The chain carries TRBV12-5 and TRBJ2-2; 8 bases line up with TRBD1. The CDR3 loop spans 15 amino acids. Per germline, CDR1 LGHNT and CDR2 FRNRAP. Trimming removed 6 bases from V and 6 bases from J; junction bases left unmatched: 9. CDR3 sequence (DNA): TGTGCTAGTGGCCGGACAGGGAGATCGGCCGGGGAGCTGTTTTTT. It encodes CASGRTGRSAGELFF.

V usage is TRBV12-3 or TRBV12-4 and J usage is TRBJ2-1, with TRBD2 matching 7 bases. The J segment lost 10 bases and the V segment lost 5 bases, leaving 5 bases of the junction unmatched. CDR3 length: 12 residues. The CDR3 bases are TGTGCCAGCAGTGCCGGGGGGAGCGAGCAGTTCTTC. Protein product: CASSAGGSEQFF.

The chain combines TRBV3-1 (or the pseudogene TRBV3-2) with TRBJ2-7; 14 nucleotides match TRBD2. CDR1 LGHDT and CDR2 YNNKEL come from the germline V gene (reference sequence). This CDR3 has 17 residues. V lost 4 bases to trimming and J lost 5 bases; unmatched junction nucleotides: 10. Here the CDR3 reads CASSPWTSGGPGDEQYF. For the CDR3, the DNA is TGTGCCAGCAGCCCCTGGACTAGCGGGGGGCCGGGAGACGAGCAGTACTTC.

CDR3 nucleotides: TGTGCCAGCAGTCTGGACAGCGGATTGTACGAGCAGTACTTC. It translates to CASSLDSGLYEQYF. V and J are TRBV27 and TRBJ2-7, with D tentatively TRBD1 (6 bases). This CDR3 has 14 residues. V shed 5 bases and J shed 4 bases, with 15 bases lying between them. Germline values: CDR1 MNHEY, CDR2 SMNVEV (reference sequence).

J is TRBJ1-5 and V is TRBV9, with D unclear. CDR3 size: 15 residues. Germline values: CDR1 SGDLS, CDR2 YYNGEE. With 0 bases removed from V and 2 bases from J, the gap between germline ends came to 9 bases. DNA for the CDR3: TGTGCCAGCAGCGTAGGGGAGGGAGGCAATCAGCCCCAGCATTTT. Encoded protein: CASSVGEGGNQPQHF.

This rearrangement joins TRBV12-3 or TRBV12-4 to TRBJ1-2; D is possibly TRBD1 (6 bases). This CDR3 is 13 amino acids long. The V gene lost 7 bases and the J gene lost 8 bases, with 17 bases spanning the gap. CDR3 DNA: TGTGCCAGCAAACTAAGACAGGAGGTCGGCTACACCTTC. Translating gives CASKLRQEVGYTF.

V is TRBV5-5 and J is TRBJ2-7, with 7 bases that match TRBD2. Germline V lookup: CDR1 SGHKS, CDR2 YYEKEE (reference sequence). V was clipped by 6 bases and J by 5 bases; unmatched bases: 14. This CDR3 is 15 amino acids long. The CDR3 spells CASTSLLPGRDEQYF. CDR3 in DNA: TGTGCCAGCACCAGCTTGTTACCAGGGAGGGACGAGCAGTACTTC.

This rearrangement joins TRBV5-6 to TRBJ2-3, with 10 bases aligning to TRBD1. The CDR3 is made up of 15 amino acids. Trimming at V came to 4 bases and at J to 3 bases, leaving 5 bases not matched to a gene. CDR1 SGHDT and CDR2 YYEEEE come from the germline V gene. CDR3 coding DNA: TGTGCCAGCAGCCGGGACAGGGGCATGACAGATACGCAGTATTTT. Amino acids: CASSRDRGMTDTQYF.

The chain recombines TRBV9 with TRBJ1-3, with 11 bases identical to TRBD1. With 0 bases clipped from V and 2 bases from J, the junction kept 7 bases outside the gene matches. Germline CDR1 and CDR2: SGDLS and YYNGEE. This CDR3 comprises 18 residues. CDR3 sequence: CASSVGGPGQGAGNTIYF. In DNA form, the CDR3 reads TGTGCCAGCAGCGTAGGGGGCCCGGGACAGGGGGCTGGAAACACCATATATTTT.

The CDR3 sequence is CASSLEVYEQYF. CDR3 nucleotide sequence: TGTGCCAGCAGCCTCGAGGTGTACGAGCAGTACTTC. The rearrangement uses TRBV7-2 and TRBJ2-7; no definite D call. The CDR3 spans 12 residues. The germline V and J ends were trimmed by 5 bases and 4 bases, with 9 bases remaining between them. CDR1 and CDR2 (germline): SGHTA, FQGNSA.

The rearrangement joins TRBV29-1 to TRBJ2-1; the match to TRBD1 covers 8 bases. This CDR3 contains 13 residues. The V gene end was trimmed by 3 bases and the J gene end by 5 bases; junction bases not matched to a gene: 3. In germline, CDR1 is SQVTM, CDR2 ANQGSEA. The CDR3 region has the DNA TGCAGCGTTGAGGGACAGGCGAACAATGAGCAGTTCTTC. It codes for CSVEGQANNEQFF.

The chain combines TRBV2 with TRBJ2-2, with a tentative D call TRBD2 (6 bases). Germline CDR1 and CDR2: SNHLY and FYNNEI. Trimming took 4 bases from V and 5 from J, leaving 20 bases between them. The CDR3 spans 17 residues. The CDR3 bases are TGTGCCAGCAGTGGCGAGGCAGGGACTTCTCTTACCGGGGAGCTGTTTTTT. Translating gives CASSGEAGTSLTGELFF. The variable domain in full, completed from reference TRBV2 and TRBJ2-2, reads EPEVTQTPSHQVTQMGQEVILRCVPISNHLYFYWYRQILGQKVEFLVSFYNNEISEKSEIFDDQFSVERPDGSNFTLKIRSTKLEDSAMYFCASSGEAGTSLTGELFFGEGSRLTVL.

This chain joins TRBV6-2 or TRBV6-3 and TRBJ2-7; possibly TRBD1 for D (6 bases). The CDR3 length is 16 residues. Trimming took 4 bases from V and 1 from J, leaving 17 bases between them. Germline loops: CDR1 MNHEY, CDR2 SVGEGT. The CDR3 here is CASSLPTGSSSYEQYF. The CDR3 DNA reads as TGTGCCAGCAGTTTACCCACAGGGAGTTCGTCCTACGAGCAGTACTTC.

The rearrangement uses TRBV18 and TRBJ1-4; 9 bases are shared with TRBD1. The CDR3 has 15 residues. Trimming at V came to 2 bases and at J to 7 bases, leaving 5 bases not matched to a gene. Germline V gene data show CDR1 as KGHSH and CDR2 as LQKENI. The CDR3 here is CASSPTNRGLEKLFF. In nucleotides, the CDR3 is TGTGCCAGCTCACCAACGAACAGGGGGCTTGAAAAACTGTTTTTT.

In its sample, this clone is medium-sized. The chain combines TRBV4-3 with TRBJ2-6; 7 nucleotides match TRBD1. The CDR3 runs 22 residues. The germline gives CDR1 LGHNA, CDR2 YSLEER. Germline trimming cut 0 bases from V and 0 bases from J; bases unmatched to any gene: 17. CDR3 protein: CASSQDLIIGDSLFSGANVLTF. The CDR3 bases are TGCGCCAGCAGCCAAGATCTGATCATCGGGGACAGCCTCTTCTCTGGGGCCAACGTCCTGACTTTC.

CDR3 bases: TGTGCCAGCAGTGAAGGGCTAGGGGTTCTAGATACGCAGTATTTT. Its translation is CASSEGLGVLDTQYF. The genes are TRBV6-1 and TRBJ2-3; maybe TRBD1 (5 bases). There are 15 residues in the CDR3. V shed 1 base and J shed 5 bases, with 13 bases lying between them. Germline CDR1 is MNHNS and CDR2 is SASEGT.